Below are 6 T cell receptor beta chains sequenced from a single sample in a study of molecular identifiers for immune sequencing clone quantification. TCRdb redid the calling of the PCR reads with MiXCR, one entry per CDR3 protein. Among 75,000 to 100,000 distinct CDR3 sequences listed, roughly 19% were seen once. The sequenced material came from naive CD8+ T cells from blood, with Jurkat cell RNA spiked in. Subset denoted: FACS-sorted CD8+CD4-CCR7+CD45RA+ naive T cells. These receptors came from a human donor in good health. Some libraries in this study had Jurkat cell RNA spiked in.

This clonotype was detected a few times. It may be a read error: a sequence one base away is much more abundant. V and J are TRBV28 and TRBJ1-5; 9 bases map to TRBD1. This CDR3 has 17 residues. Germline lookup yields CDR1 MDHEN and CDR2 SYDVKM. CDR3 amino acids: CAIAEDRGPYSNQPQRF. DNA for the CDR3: TGTGCCATTGCCGAGGACAGGGGTCCTTATAGCAATCAGCCCCAGCGTTTT.

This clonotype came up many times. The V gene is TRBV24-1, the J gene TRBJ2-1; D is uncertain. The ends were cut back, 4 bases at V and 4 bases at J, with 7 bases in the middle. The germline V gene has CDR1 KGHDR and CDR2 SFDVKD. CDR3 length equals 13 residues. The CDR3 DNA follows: TGTGCCACCAGTGACTCCCTGTACAATGAGCAGTTCTTC. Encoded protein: CATSDSLYNEQFF.

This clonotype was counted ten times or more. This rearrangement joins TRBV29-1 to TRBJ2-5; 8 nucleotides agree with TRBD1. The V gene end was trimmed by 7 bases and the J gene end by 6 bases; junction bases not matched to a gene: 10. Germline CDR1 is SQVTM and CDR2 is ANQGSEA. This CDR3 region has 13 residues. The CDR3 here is CSAGGTGGQTQYF. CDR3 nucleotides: TGCAGCGCTGGGGGGACAGGAGGGCAGACCCAGTACTTC.

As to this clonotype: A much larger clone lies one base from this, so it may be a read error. The CDR3 DNA reads TGCGCCAGCAGTCAACCGGGACGAACCAAATATAGCAATCAGCCCCAGCATTTT. It encodes CASSQPGRTKYSNQPQHF. This sequence joins TRBV23-1 and TRBJ1-5; a possible D gene is TRBD1 (5 bases). TRBV23-1 is annotated as an ORF whose role is uncertain. V lost 2 bases and J 0 bases, leaving 17 bases between the germline ends. The CDR3 is 18 amino acids.

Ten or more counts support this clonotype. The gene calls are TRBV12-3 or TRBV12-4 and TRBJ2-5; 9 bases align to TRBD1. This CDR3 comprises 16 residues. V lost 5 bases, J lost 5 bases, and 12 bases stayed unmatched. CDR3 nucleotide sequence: TGTGCCAGCAGTCTTGCAACAGGGGGCGCGGGGGAGACCCAGTACTTC. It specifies CASSLATGGAGETQYF.

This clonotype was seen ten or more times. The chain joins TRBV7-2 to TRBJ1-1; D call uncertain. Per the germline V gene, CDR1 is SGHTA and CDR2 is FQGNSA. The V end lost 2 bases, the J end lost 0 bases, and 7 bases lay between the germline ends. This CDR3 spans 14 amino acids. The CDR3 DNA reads TGTGCCAGCAGCTTAATTAGGATGAACACTGAAGCTTTCTTT. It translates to CASSLIRMNTEAFF. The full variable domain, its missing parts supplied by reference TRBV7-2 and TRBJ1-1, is GAGVSQSPSNKVTEKGKDVELRCDPISGHTALYWYRQSLGQGLEFLIYFQGNSAPDKSGLPSDRFSAERTGGSVSTLTIQRTQQEDSAVYLCASSLIRMNTEAFFGQGTRLTVV.